The 2 T cell receptor beta chains below all came from one sample that was sequenced in a study of blood T cell repertoires in COVID-19. Produced via immunoSEQ multiplex PCR; TCRdb's table is partial and in-frame only. Of roughly 100,000 clones detected, roughly nine tenths appear once; the ten largest clones hold roughly 5%. Sequencing was performed on peripheral blood. The receptors were sampled from a human donor in a cohort sampled during active COVID-19.

The chain uses TRBV2 and TRBJ2-2, with D possibly TRBD1 on 5 matching bases. This CDR3 has 13 residues. V lost 2 bases and J lost 6, with 7 bases in between. The germline gives CDR1 SNHLY, CDR2 FYNNEI. The CDR3 DNA is TGTGCCAGCAGTGAAAGGGGTCCCGGGGAGCTGTTTTTT. Translation: CASSERGPGELFF.

V is TRBV3-1 (or the pseudogene TRBV3-2) and J is TRBJ1-1, with TRBD1 identical over 10 bases. The CDR3 has 17 amino acids. CDR1 LGHDT and CDR2 YNNKEL come from the germline V gene (reference sequence). V dropped 4 bases and J dropped 1; count of bases not matched to a gene: 9. The CDR3 bases are TGTGCCAGCAGCCGAGGGACAGGGGTCGCCCGGAACACTGAAGCTTTCTTT. Protein product: CASSRGTGVARNTEAFF.